Listed below are T cell receptor beta chains from one sample, sequenced in a study of identical twins. Each CDR3 protein is one row after TCRdb ran MiXCR on the 5' RACE reads. The repertoire holds 500,000 to 550,000 distinct CDR3 sequences, 20% to 25% seen once, with approximately 0.52% in the top ten. These same records also appear under a second study, on yellow fever vaccine responses in identical twins.

The sample comprised CD4+ T cells sorted from blood. The source is a woman aged 18-29 years in good health. The CDR3 runs from the conserved cysteine through the conserved F or W. The D gene is left open where the match is weak. Part of the rows lack a size; the others show once, few, many or a class for expanded clones.

V gene	D gene	J gene	clone size	CDR3 protein	CDR3 DNA
TRBV29-1	-	TRBJ2-1	few	CSVETGWSYNEQFF	TGCAGCGTTGAAACAGGGTGGTCCTACAATGAGCAGTTCTTC
TRBV18	-	TRBJ1-1	-	CASSLSPVGHLTEAFF	TGTGCCAGCTCACTTTCCCCCGTAGGACATCTCACTGAAGCTTTCTTT
TRBV11-3	-	TRBJ2-7	-	CASSPQGWAYEQYF	TGTGCCAGCAGCCCTCAGGGATGGGCCTACGAGCAGTACTTC
TRBV4-2	TRBD2	TRBJ2-1	few	CASSPSGLVRYEQFF	TGTGCCAGCAGCCCGTCGGGACTAGTTCGTTATGAGCAGTTCTTC
TRBV10-2	-	TRBJ2-2	many	CASTRETGELFF	TGCGCCAGCACCCGGGAGACCGGGGAGCTGTTTTTT
TRBV29-1	-	TRBJ2-1	few	CSVDLLVNNEQFF	TGCAGCGTTGATCTTCTAGTAAACAATGAGCAGTTCTTC
TRBV11-3	-	TRBJ2-1	few	CASSLETTYNEQFF	TGTGCCAGCAGCTTGGAAACAACCTACAATGAGCAGTTCTTC
TRBV12-3/TRBV12-4	TRBD2	TRBJ2-1	few	CASSLYSGRRDEQFF	TGTGCCAGCAGTTTGTATAGCGGGAGGCGGGATGAGCAGTTCTTC
TRBV4-1	-	TRBJ1-2	-	CASSQDPSREYGYTF	TGCGCCAGCAGCCAAGACCCTTCCAGGGAATATGGCTACACCTTC
TRBV29-1	-	TRBJ1-2	many	CSVGSRLTYGYTF	TGCAGCGTTGGGTCCCGACTGACTTATGGCTACACCTTC
TRBV20-1	-	TRBJ2-1	-	CSAFEFFSGVEQFF	TGCAGTGCTTTTGAGTTCTTTTCGGGCGTAGAGCAGTTCTTC
TRBV3-1	-	TRBJ2-1	few	CASSAWRSLGGTYNEQFF	TGTGCCAGCAGCGCTTGGAGGTCCCTGGGCGGGACCTACAATGAGCAGTTCTTC
TRBV6-1	-	TRBJ2-7	few	CASSPRRAAKAYEQYF	TGTGCCAGCAGTCCGAGAAGGGCGGCGAAAGCCTACGAGCAGTACTTC
TRBV7-7	TRBD2	TRBJ2-7	-	CASSRGTSGYEQYF	TGTGCCAGCAGCCGAGGGACTAGCGGGTACGAGCAGTACTTC
TRBV29-1	-	TRBJ2-4	few	CSVESGLGNIQYF	TGCAGCGTTGAATCGGGGCTAGGAAACATTCAGTACTTC
TRBV11-3	-	TRBJ1-1	-	CATRRVGNTEAFF	TGTGCCACCCGGAGGGTCGGAAACACTGAAGCTTTCTTT
TRBV24-1	-	TRBJ1-2	few	CATSEERWGSYGYTF	TGTGCCACCAGTGAGGAACGGTGGGGCAGCTATGGCTACACCTTC
TRBV2	TRBD1	TRBJ2-1	-	CASRNARTGKTRNEQFF	TGTGCCAGCAGAAACGCTCGGACAGGAAAAACCCGCAATGAGCAGTTCTTC
TRBV2	-	TRBJ2-3	-	CASSERRVGDTQYF	TGTGCCAGCAGTGAACGGAGGGTGGGAGATACGCAGTATTTT
TRBV24-1	-	TRBJ2-3	-	CATSYRGGSADTQYF	TGTGCCACCAGTTATCGTGGGGGCAGTGCAGATACGCAGTATTTT
TRBV5-1	TRBD2	TRBJ2-1	-	CASSLSTSGGFREQFF	TGCGCCAGCAGCTTGTCCACTAGCGGGGGGTTCCGTGAGCAGTTCTTC
TRBV5-6	TRBD1	TRBJ2-4	many	CASSIPGTGALAKNIQYF	TGTGCCAGCAGCATTCCCGGGACAGGGGCTCTAGCCAAAAACATTCAGTACTTC
TRBV3-1	-	TRBJ2-4	few	CASSQDPPQLLAKNIQYF	TGTGCCAGCAGCCAAGATCCCCCCCAACTCCTAGCCAAAAACATTCAGTACTTC
TRBV4-1	-	TRBJ1-1	-	CASSPQNPTNTEAFF	TGCGCCAGCAGCCCCCAAAACCCTACGAACACTGAAGCTTTCTTT
TRBV28	TRBD2	TRBJ2-5	-	CASSLLGEGLETQYF	TGTGCCAGCAGTTTATTGGGGGAGGGCCTGGAGACCCAGTACTTC
TRBV5-1	-	TRBJ2-2	few	CASSLGGGSGGTGELFF	TGCGCCAGCAGCTTAGGAGGAGGGAGCGGAGGCACCGGGGAGCTGTTTTTT
TRBV29-1	-	TRBJ2-1	few	CSARKLPNEQFF	TGCAGCGCCAGAAAGTTGCCCAATGAGCAGTTCTTC
TRBV20-1	-	TRBJ2-7	few	CSARASSSYEQYF	TGCAGTGCTAGGGCTTCTAGCTCCTACGAGCAGTACTTC
TRBV3-1	TRBD2	TRBJ2-3	-	CASSQTTSRTDTQYF	TGTGCCAGCAGCCAAACGACTAGCAGAACAGATACGCAGTATTTT
TRBV2	-	TRBJ2-3	few	CASRDITDTQYF	TGTGCCAGCAGGGACATCACAGATACGCAGTATTTT
TRBV2	TRBD1	TRBJ1-3	-	CASITGTGGNTIYF	TGTGCCAGCATTACCGGGACAGGGGGAAACACCATATATTTT
TRBV19	-	TRBJ2-2	-	CASSPRAGNTGELFF	TGTGCCAGTAGCCCAAGGGCAGGGAACACCGGGGAGCTGTTTTTT
TRBV7-9	-	TRBJ2-7	-	CASSSVITNYEQYF	TGTGCCAGCAGCTCGGTGATCACAAACTACGAGCAGTACTTC
TRBV2	-	TRBJ2-2	-	CASVRDIASPGELFF	TGTGCCAGCGTAAGAGACATAGCTTCACCGGGGGAGCTGTTTTTT
TRBV15	-	TRBJ2-1	-	CATSRDAGVREQFF	TGTGCCACCAGCAGAGATGCTGGGGTTCGTGAGCAGTTCTTC
TRBV4-1	-	TRBJ2-3	-	CASSQAGGPPPDTQYF	TGCGCCAGCAGCCAAGCCGGGGGGCCACCGCCAGATACGCAGTATTTT
TRBV5-1	TRBD1	TRBJ2-3	few	CASSNRGLSTDTQYF	TGCGCCAGCAGTAACAGGGGTTTGAGCACAGATACGCAGTATTTT
TRBV11-2	TRBD1	TRBJ2-3	-	CASSLVGQAVSKYTQYF	TGTGCCAGCAGCTTAGTTGGACAGGCGGTCTCGAAATATACGCAGTATTTT
TRBV10-3	-	TRBJ2-2	-	CAISGNRAGELFF	TGTGCCATCAGTGGCAACCGGGCCGGGGAGCTGTTTTTT
TRBV5-5	-	TRBJ1-4	-	CASSLSSGLNEKLFF	TGTGCCAGCAGCTTGTCCTCCGGACTTAATGAAAAACTGTTTTTT
TRBV24-1	-	TRBJ2-3	-	CATSDPFVATQYF	TGTGCCACCAGTGATCCCTTTGTCGCTACGCAGTATTTT
TRBV5-1	-	TRBJ2-2	many	CASSRAENTGELFF	TGCGCCAGCAGCCGGGCCGAAAATACCGGGGAGCTGTTTTTT